Here is one TCR beta chain with its context. Its antigen target is currently unknown. No base-level quality is on record; no much larger clone is a single base apart. This specimen comes from a study of T cell responses to AZD1222 COVID-19 vaccine (dated by TCRdb to the early 2020s). With respect to the entire study: AZD1222 recipients given second doses at about 4 weeks or at about 12 weeks were pooled, since spike-specific TCR depth and breadth were not found to differ between the two schedules. A total of about 250 trial participants underwent TCR sequencing, of whom approximately 200 had received two doses of AZD1222 and some 25 had received two doses of the MenACWY control vaccine. Trial participants were enrolled into age subgroups of 18-55, 56-69 and 70-plus years, which contained around 150, 29 and 61 TCR-sequenced participants, respectively.

The CDR3 regions of human TCRbeta chains were analyzed by immunosequencing. From the authors' description of their analysis: Repertoire TCRs were checked for matches against a reference library of SARS-CoV-2-specific TCRs that had been generated using the MIRA antigen-specificity platform. Breadth was defined as the fraction of unique TCRs that were SARS-CoV-2-associated. Depth was defined as the fraction of total T cells that were SARS-CoV-2-associated. Using the MIRA data, each spike-specific TCR was mapped to the spike region that the TCR reacts to and placed in a CD4 or CD8 class. Log10-transformed breadth and depth values were compared by one-way ANOVA with Sidak's multiple comparisons tests. Imported from immuneACCESS, the table was reduced by TCRdb to in-frame sequences with V and J called. These copies leave out some clones; in studies compared against another copy, an unresolved V gene accounts for under half, and the cause of the remainder is not known. D and trimming were read from the DNA, whereas the V and J calls and clone size are those reported in that table. This sample comprises 130,000 or so clones, over 90% of them detected only once. Clones ranked in the top ten supply about 1% of the sample.

The time point label of this sample denotes: baseline before first vaccination. Samples from vaccinated people were obtained from the UK trials COV001 and COV002, which included a single-blind randomized controlled phase 2/3 trial of AZD1222 (ChAdOx1 nCoV-19) in healthy adults. Trial participant PBMC samples were collected at day 0 and day 28 after the second dose for TCRbeta chain sequencing. Broader findings and caveats from the paper: Because no day 14 peak-response samples were available, the repertoires could be characterized only after the peak T cell response. Conclusions about previously exposed vaccinees are limited because only six or seven AZD1222 recipients were SARS-CoV-2 seropositive at baseline. Vaccine-associated CD4 TCRs spanned the whole spike protein, with dominant responses in regions 160-218 and 743-854. Reportedly, close to half of the unique spike-specific TCRs recognized epitopes lying outside the regions that are mutated in the B.1.351 and B.1.1.7 variants. Most participants were white British and females outnumbered males, and the authors suggested that clonal diversity may have been underestimated. After two AZD1222 doses, both the breadth and the depth of spike-specific TCRs were significantly higher than at day 0 and than in MenACWY recipients. The 56-69-year group was small, and its depth increase did not reach significance, likely because of low power.

The sample here was peripheral blood, taken on day 0 of AZD1222 vaccination. This receptor was taken from an adult in good health.

The nucleotide sequence is given as TGTGCCAGCAGGGGGAGGGGGACAGTGAACACTGAAGCTTTCTTT. This encodes CASRGRGTVNTEAFF. The receptor chain draws on TRBV6-5 and TRBJ1-1, with TRBD1 identical over 7 junction bases. Germline trimming: 6 bases from V, 0 bases from J; junction bases outside gene matches: 7. From cysteine to phenylalanine, the CDR3 is 15 amino acids long. The entry retains the CDR3 DNA only, 45 bases that are in frame from base 1. From the germline V gene, CDR1 is MNHEY and CDR2 is SVGAGI.